This TCR beta chain was documented in a study of patients and donors after allogeneic stem cell transplantation. TCRdb reanalysed the RT-PCR reads using MiXCR and keeps one entry per CDR3 protein. The sample lists roughly 880,000 distinct CDR3 sequences, more than 15% occurring once. The germline V gene has CDR1 SQVTM and CDR2 ANQGSEA. The CDR3 runs to 11 residues. With 0 bases removed from V and 6 bases from J, the gap between germline ends came to 6 bases. The TCR was taken from a human donor who was either an allogeneic HSCT recipient or a stem cell or donor lymphocyte infusion donor (not recorded which). It is not recorded whose cells these are; they may come from a transplant donor. Sequenced input: blood, either unsorted or a sorted T cell fraction (not recorded which). The V and J genes are TRBV29-1 and TRBJ2-7; D gene ambiguous. CDR3 DNA sequence: TGCAGCGTTGAAGATGACGGCGAGCAGTACTTC. Translating it yields CSVEDDGEQYF.